This TCR beta chain was sequenced in a study of T cells in Graves' hyperthyroidism and ophthalmopathy. The TCR beta CDR3 regions underwent amplification using RNA transcripts as the source. With the HTBI primer set, the TCR CDR3 went through a first round of RT-PCR. One entry per CDR3 protein results from TCRdb running MiXCR on the multiplex PCR reads. The profile shows about 420,000 distinct CDR3 sequences, roughly 14% of them singletons. Reasons for excluding patients were uncontrolled infection, other autoimmune disease, pregnancy or lactation. Ten or more counts support this clonotype. As yet, its antigen is unknown. The CDR3 contains 18 residues. The germline V gene encodes CDR1 SNHLY and CDR2 FYNNEI. Study-wide findings and caveats: The model predicted ophthalmopathy a median approximately six months before onset. Researchers found most expanded thyroid clonotypes above 0.001 in blood as well.

The TCR originated in a woman aged 18-29 years with Graves' hyperthyroidism. Material: blood. The chain is built from TRBV2 and TRBJ2-3; 9 nucleotides line up with TRBD2. The CDR3 is CATSGGGPFEPDTDTQYF. CDR3 DNA: TGTGCGACTAGCGGAGGAGGACCATTCGAGCCTGACACAGATACGCAGTATTTT.